This entry lists 2 T cell receptor beta chains sequenced from one sample in a study of regulatory T cells in long-lasting Graves disease. The TCR beta library used iRepertoire HTBI primers with Arm-PCR amplification of CDR3. TCRdb re-analysed the multiplex PCR reads in MiXCR, keeping a single row per CDR3 protein. The table lists 370,000 or so distinct CDR3 sequences, around 15% of them singletons. The time point is: newly diagnosed GD, antithyroid drugs for less than 3 months. Researchers made the TCR library from RNA that was extracted from PBMCs. The data were also submitted as part of a second study, on T cells in Graves' hyperthyroidism and ophthalmopathy.

This sample comprised peripheral blood mononuclear cells (PBMCs), obtained at new diagnosis, from a patient treated with antithyroid drugs. These receptors were collected from a woman aged 18-35 years with Graves disease.

In the case of this clonotype: This likely reflects a read error, since a far larger clone is one base away. The DNA of the CDR3 is TGTGCCAGCAGTGCTCGGACAGATGCGCAGTATTTT. Protein sequence: CASSARTDAQYF. The chain carries TRBV6-2 or TRBV6-3 and TRBJ2-3, with D tentatively TRBD1 (6 bases). The length of the CDR3 is 12 residues. The germline gives CDR1 MNHEY, CDR2 SVGEGT.

V usage is TRBV4-1 and J usage is TRBJ1-5, with 7 nucleotides matching TRBD1. The ends lost 0 bases at V and 2 bases at J; junction bases unmatched: 4. Germline loops: CDR1 MGHRA, CDR2 YSYEKL. The CDR3 covers 16 residues. As DNA, the CDR3 is TGCGCCAGCAGCCAAGAGAACGACAGGGGCAATCAGCCCCAGCATTTT. It specifies CASSQENDRGNQPQHF.